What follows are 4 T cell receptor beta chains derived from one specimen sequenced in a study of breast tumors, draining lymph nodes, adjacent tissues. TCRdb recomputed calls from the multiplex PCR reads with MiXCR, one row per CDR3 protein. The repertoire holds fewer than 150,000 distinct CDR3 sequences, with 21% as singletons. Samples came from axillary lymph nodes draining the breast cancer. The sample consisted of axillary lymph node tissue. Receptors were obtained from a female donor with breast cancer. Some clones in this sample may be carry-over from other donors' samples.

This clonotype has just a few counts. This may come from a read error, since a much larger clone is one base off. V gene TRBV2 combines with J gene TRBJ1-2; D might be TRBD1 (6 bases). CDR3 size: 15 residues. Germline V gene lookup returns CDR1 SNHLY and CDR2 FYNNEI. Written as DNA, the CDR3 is TGTGCCAGCAGTGAGGGGGGGCCAGCTAACTATGGCTACGCCTTC. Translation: CASSEGGPANYGYAF.

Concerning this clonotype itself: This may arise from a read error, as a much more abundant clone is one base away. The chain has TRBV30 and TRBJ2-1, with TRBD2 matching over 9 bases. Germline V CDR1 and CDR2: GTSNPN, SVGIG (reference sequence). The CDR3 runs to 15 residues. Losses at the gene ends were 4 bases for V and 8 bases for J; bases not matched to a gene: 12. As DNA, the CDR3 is TGTGCCTGGAATAACGGCGGGAGGGCTAGGGATGAGCAGTTCTTC. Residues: CAWNNGGRARDEQFF.

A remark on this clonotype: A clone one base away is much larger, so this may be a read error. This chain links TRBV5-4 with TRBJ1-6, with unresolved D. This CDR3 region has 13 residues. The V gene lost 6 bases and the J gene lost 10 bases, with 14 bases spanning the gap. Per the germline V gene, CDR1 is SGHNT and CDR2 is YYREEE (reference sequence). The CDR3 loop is CASNFGKGSPLHF. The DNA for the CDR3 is TGTGCCAGCAACTTTGGGAAAGGCTCACCCCTCCACTTT.

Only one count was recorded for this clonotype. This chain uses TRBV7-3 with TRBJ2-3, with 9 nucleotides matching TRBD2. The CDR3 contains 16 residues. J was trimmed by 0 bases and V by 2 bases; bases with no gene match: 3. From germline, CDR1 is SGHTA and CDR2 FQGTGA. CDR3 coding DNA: TGTGCCAGCAGCTTATCTAGCGGGATTAGCACAGATACGCAGTATTTT. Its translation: CASSLSSGISTDTQYF.